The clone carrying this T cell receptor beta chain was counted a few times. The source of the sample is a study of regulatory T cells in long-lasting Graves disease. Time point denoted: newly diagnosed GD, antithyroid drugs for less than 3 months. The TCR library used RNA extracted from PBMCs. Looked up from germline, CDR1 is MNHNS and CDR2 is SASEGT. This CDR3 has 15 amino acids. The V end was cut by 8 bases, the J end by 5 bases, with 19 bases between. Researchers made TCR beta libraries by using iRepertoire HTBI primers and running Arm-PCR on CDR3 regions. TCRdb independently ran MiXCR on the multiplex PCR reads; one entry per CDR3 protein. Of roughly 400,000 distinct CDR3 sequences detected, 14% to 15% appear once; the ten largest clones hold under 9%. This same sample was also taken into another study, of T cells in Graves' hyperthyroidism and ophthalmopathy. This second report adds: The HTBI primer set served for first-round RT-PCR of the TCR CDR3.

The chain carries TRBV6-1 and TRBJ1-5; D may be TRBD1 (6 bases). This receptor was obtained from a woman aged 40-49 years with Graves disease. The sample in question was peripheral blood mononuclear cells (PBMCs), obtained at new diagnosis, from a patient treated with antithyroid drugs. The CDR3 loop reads CASRTSGVSYQPQHF. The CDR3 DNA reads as TGTGCCAGCCGGACCTCAGGGGTCTCTTATCAGCCCCAGCATTTT.